The T cell receptor (beta chain) under discussion was sequenced for a study of blood T cell repertoires in COVID-19. Study overall: Nucleic acid was either cDNA or gDNA, and it came from T cells, B-cell-depleted T cells, or PBMCs.

Data came from immunoSEQ multiplex PCR; TCRdb stores just in-frame clones and leaves some out. The sample has 30,000 to 35,000 clones, roughly 85% seen once; the top ten hold about 3.3%. Trimming cost V 8 bases and J 2 bases, with 10 bases left between them. In germline, CDR1 is PRHDT, CDR2 FYEKMQ (reference sequence). The CDR3 is made up of 14 amino acids. The sequencing input was peripheral blood. V is TRBV13 and J is TRBJ2-6; the D gene is possibly TRBD1 (6 bases). The clonotype comes from a man aged 50 to 59 with acute or convalescent COVID-19. The CDR3 sequence is CASAWGPGANVLTF. The CDR3 DNA sequence: TGTGCCAGCGCCTGGGGGCCTGGGGCCAACGTCCTGACTTTC.